This TCR beta chain was profiled in a study of T cells after yellow fever vaccination. Background on the study: When fractions had low cell numbers, they were prepared with SMART-Seq v4 Ultra Low Input.

V lost 2 bases to trimming and J lost 0 bases, with 12 bases between them. This CDR3 comprises 16 residues. Generation of TCR cDNA used 5'RACE template switching (which added a universal primer site and UMIs). TCRdb recomputed calls from the 5' RACE reads with MiXCR, one row per CDR3 protein. The profile shows approximately 610,000 distinct CDR3 sequences, roughly a sixth of them singletons. With regard to this clonotype: Its antigen is undetermined.

General study findings and limits: A large majority of primary-vaccination clones showed up again after the booster (approximately 96% CD4, 75% to 90% CD8). One caveat is that FACS-sorted repertoires could contain abundant clonotypes contaminating from the bulk population.

The sample was PBMCs, taken about 5 days after the first yellow fever vaccination. The source of this sequence is a man aged 18 to 30 who received the YFV17D yellow fever vaccine. This chain joins TRBV12-3 or TRBV12-4 and TRBJ2-3; possibly TRBD1 or TRBD2 for D (5 bases each). CDR3 residues: CASSLWGRDSTDTQYF. CDR3 DNA: TGTGCCAGCAGTTTATGGGGACGGGACAGCACAGATACGCAGTATTTT.